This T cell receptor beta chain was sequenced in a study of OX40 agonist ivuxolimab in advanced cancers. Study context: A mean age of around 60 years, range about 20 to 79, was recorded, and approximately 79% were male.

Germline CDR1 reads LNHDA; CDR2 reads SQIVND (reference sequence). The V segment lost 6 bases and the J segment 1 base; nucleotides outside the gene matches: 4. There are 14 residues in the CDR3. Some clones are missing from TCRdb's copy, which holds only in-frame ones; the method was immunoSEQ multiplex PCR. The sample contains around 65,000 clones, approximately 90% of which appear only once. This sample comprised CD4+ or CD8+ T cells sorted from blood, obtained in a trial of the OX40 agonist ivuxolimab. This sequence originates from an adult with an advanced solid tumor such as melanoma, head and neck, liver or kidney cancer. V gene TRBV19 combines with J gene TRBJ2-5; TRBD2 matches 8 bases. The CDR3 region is CASSGGAFQETQYF. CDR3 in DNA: TGTGCCAGTAGCGGGGGGGCCTTCCAAGAGACCCAGTACTTC.